Following are 28 T cell receptor beta chains from one sample sequenced in a study of blood T cell repertoires in COVID-19. The repertoire was sequenced with immunoSEQ multiplex PCR; TCRdb's copy has only in-frame clones and lacks some. The sample includes about 59,000 clones, around 86% seen only once; the top ten take around 3.8%. Sequences were obtained from peripheral blood. Receptors were obtained from an elderly woman with acute or convalescent COVID-19.

This clone was observed a single time. The chain combines TRBV30 with TRBJ2-7, with 8 positions matching TRBD2. V shed 7 bases and J 0 bases; nucleotides not matched to a gene: 8. This CDR3 has 14 amino acids. The germline V gene has CDR1 GTSNPN and CDR2 SVGIG (reference sequence). The CDR3 coding sequence is TGTGCCTCCGAGCGGGGGCCCAACTCCTACGAGCAGTACTTC. Translated, it gives CASERGPNSYEQYF.

The chain combines TRBV5-1 with TRBJ2-7; the match to TRBD1 covers 7 bases. Unmatched junction bases numbered 4, after V lost 0 bases and J lost 4 bases. CDR1 is SGHRS and CDR2 is YFSETQ in the germline V gene. The CDR3 loop spans 14 amino acids. This chain's CDR3 is CASSLADRVYEQYF. CDR3 bases: TGCGCCAGCAGCTTGGCCGACAGGGTATACGAGCAGTACTTC.

This clone occurred a few times. The chain carries TRBV6-5 and TRBJ1-3; 7 positions agree with TRBD1. CDR1 is MNHEY and CDR2 is SVGAGI in the germline V gene. This CDR3 has 14 amino acids. V dropped 6 bases and J dropped 3; count of bases not matched to a gene: 5. Here the CDR3 reads CASRATGFGNTIYF. CDR3 in DNA: TGTGCCAGCAGAGCGACAGGGTTTGGAAACACCATATATTTT.

This clone was observed once. The chain joins TRBV9 to TRBJ1-1; D may be TRBD1 (6 bases). Looked up from germline, CDR1 is SGDLS and CDR2 is YYNGEE. The CDR3 runs to 14 residues. Between the trimmed V and J ends, which lost 3 bases and 4 bases, there was a span of 13 bases. The CDR3: CASSEQGLGTEAFF. The CDR3 region has the DNA TGTGCCAGCAGCGAACAGGGATTAGGCACTGAAGCTTTCTTT.

The chain couples TRBV6-6 to TRBJ1-5, with TRBD1 as a possible D gene (5 bases). The CDR3 sequence is 16 residues long. Germline V lookup: CDR1 MNHNY, CDR2 SVGAGI (reference sequence). V lost 6 bases to trimming and J lost 1 base, with 16 bases between them. Here the CDR3 reads CASSENGGRSNQPQHF. In DNA form, the CDR3 reads TGTGCCAGCAGCGAGAATGGGGGGAGGAGCAATCAGCCCCAGCATTTT.

This clone has just one count. The chain recombines TRBV9 with TRBJ1-5; D unresolved. The CDR3 spans 15 residues. CDR1 SGDLS and CDR2 YYNGEE come from the germline V gene. V was clipped by 3 bases and J by 4 bases, with 14 bases between them. The CDR3 DNA is TGTGCCAGCAGCGCCTCCTTGGGAGGAAATCAGCCCCAGCATTTT. It encodes CASSASLGGNQPQHF.

The sample holds a few counts of this clone. The gene calls are TRBV6-4 and TRBJ2-3; the D gene is possibly TRBD1 (6 bases). The CDR3 contains 14 residues. Germline lookup yields CDR1 MRHNA and CDR2 SNTAGT. With 0 bases removed from V and 7 bases from J, the gap between germline ends came to 11 bases. CDR3 amino acids: CASSDSGTSNTQYF. DNA of the CDR3: TGTGCCAGCAGTGACTCCGGGACATCAAATACGCAGTATTTT.

The chain uses TRBV19 and TRBJ1-1, with no clear D. V was cut by 2 bases and J by 1 base, with 8 bases left in between. CDR3 length: 14 residues. Per the germline V gene, CDR1 is LNHDA and CDR2 is SQIVND (reference sequence). The CDR3 protein is CASSITPGNTEAFF. The DNA for the CDR3 is TGTGCCAGTAGTATAACTCCCGGGAACACTGAAGCTTTCTTT.

The chain recombines TRBV11-2 with TRBJ2-1; TRBD2 agrees at 12 bases. V was pared by 6 bases and J by 5 bases, with 8 bases of the junction left unmatched. There are 16 residues in the CDR3. Germline V gene sequence: CDR1 SGHAT, CDR2 FQNNGV. The CDR3 nucleotides read TGTGCCAGCAGGTTTGGGGGACTAGCGGGCCACAATGAGCAGTTCTTC. Protein sequence: CASRFGGLAGHNEQFF. Full variable domain (outside the CDR3, taken from reference TRBV11-2 and TRBJ2-1): EAGVAQSPRYKIIEKRQSVAFWCNPISGHATLYWYQQILGQGPKLLIQFQNNGVVDDSQLPKDRFSAERLKGVDSTLKIQPAKLEDSAVYLCASRFGGLAGHNEQFFGPGTRLTVL.

This rearrangement joins TRBV27 to TRBJ2-7; 11 bases agree with TRBD2. Trimming removed 2 bases from V and 3 bases from J; junction bases left unmatched: 6. Germline-derived CDR1 and CDR2 are MNHEY and SMNVEV (reference sequence). CDR3 length: 16 amino acids. CDR3 in DNA: TGTGCCAGCAGTTTAACCCTAGCGGGAGGAAACTACGAGCAGTACTTC. This translates into CASSLTLAGGNYEQYF.

The rearrangement joins TRBV3-1 (or the pseudogene TRBV3-2) to TRBJ2-3; 10 nucleotides agree with TRBD2. J lost 0 bases, V lost 3 bases, and 9 bases had no gene match. This CDR3 is 18 amino acids long. Looked up from germline, CDR1 is LGHDT and CDR2 is YNNKEL (reference sequence). CDR3 in DNA: TGTGCCAGCAGCCAGGACCGACTAGCGGGTGCTAGCACAGATACGCAGTATTTT. It codes for CASSQDRLAGASTDTQYF.

This rearrangement joins TRBV14 to TRBJ1-6; TRBD1 matches 7 bases. CDR3 size: 14 residues. J gave up 9 bases and V 4 bases, and 6 bases lay outside the gene matches. Germline V gene sequence: CDR1 SGHDN, CDR2 FVKESK. DNA for the CDR3: TGTGCCAGCAGCCCGGGACAGTTCGGTTCACCCCTCCACTTT. This translates into CASSPGQFGSPLHF.

This clone was observed a single time. This chain joins TRBV15 and TRBJ1-4, with 7 bases fitting TRBD1. This CDR3 is built from 15 residues. Germline CDR1 is LNHNV and CDR2 is YYDKDF (reference sequence). J was trimmed by 10 bases and V by 8 bases; bases with no gene match: 16. The CDR3 nucleotides are TGTGCCACCGCGGGTCTCACAGGGGATAGGGGAAAACTGTTTTTT. Translated: CATAGLTGDRGKLFF.

This clone was detected only once. J is TRBJ2-5 and V is TRBV7-2, with TRBD2 matching over 13 bases. Germline assignment: CDR1 SGHTA and CDR2 FQGNSA. V was clipped by 1 base and J by 4 bases; unmatched bases: 3. This CDR3 has 16 amino acids. The DNA of the CDR3 is TGTGCCAGCAGCTTAGGACTAGCGGGGGGCAGAGAGACCCAGTACTTC. Translated: CASSLGLAGGRETQYF.

V gene TRBV28 combines with J gene TRBJ2-7; the D gene is possibly TRBD1 (6 bases). CDR1 is MDHEN, CDR2 SYDVKM, per germline. The CDR3 consists of 15 residues. V was pared by 3 bases and J by 1 base, with 13 bases between. The CDR3 sequence is CASSLARQVSYEQYF. In DNA form, the CDR3 reads TGTGCCAGCAGTTTGGCAAGACAGGTGTCCTACGAGCAGTACTTC. The full variable domain, its missing parts supplied by reference TRBV28 and TRBJ2-7, is DVKVTQSSRYLVKRTGEKVFLECVQDMDHENMFWYRQDPGLGLRLIYFSYDVKMKEKGDIPEGYSVSREKKERFSLILESASTNQTSMYLCASSLARQVSYEQYFGPGTRLTVT.

V gene TRBV2 combines with J gene TRBJ2-7; 7 positions agree with TRBD2. V was clipped by 5 bases and J by 0 bases; unmatched bases: 7. The CDR3 extends over 15 amino acids. Germline CDR1 reads SNHLY; CDR2 reads FYNNEI. The CDR3 sequence is CASSTGTNLSYEQYF. Here the CDR3 DNA reads TGTGCCAGCAGTACCGGGACTAACCTCTCCTACGAGCAGTACTTC.

The gene calls are TRBV28 and TRBJ1-5; 8 bases are a match to TRBD1. The CDR3 runs to 17 residues. V trimming: 6 bases; J trimming: 2 bases; junction bases outside the gene matches: 12. The germline V gene has CDR1 MDHEN and CDR2 SYDVKM. The DNA of the CDR3 is TGTGCCAGCAGCTCCAGGGGGCGCGGGGGTGGCAATCAGCCCCAGCATTTT. Amino acids: CASSSRGRGGGNQPQHF.

V and J are TRBV5-1 and TRBJ2-7; 13 bases map to TRBD2. CDR3 length: 18 residues. J gave up 4 bases and V 0 bases, and 10 bases lay outside the gene matches. The germline V gene has CDR1 SGHRS and CDR2 YFSETQ. CDR3 loop: CASSLGLRTSGSAYEQYF. The CDR3 nucleotides are TGCGCCAGCAGCTTGGGACTTCGGACTAGCGGGAGTGCTTACGAGCAGTACTTC.

The chain has TRBV7-8 and TRBJ2-7; 7 nucleotides line up with TRBD1. V lost 8 bases and J lost 3; bases outside the gene matches: 10. Germline assignment: CDR1 SGHVS and CDR2 FQNEAQ. The CDR3 has 14 amino acids. In nucleotides, the CDR3 is TGTGCCAGCTCCACGGACAGGACTCTCTACGAGCAGTACTTC. Residues: CASSTDRTLYEQYF.

By share, this clone counts as large. V is TRBV10-3 and J is TRBJ2-1; 10 bases line up with TRBD2. The CDR3 totals 18 residues. With 4 bases clipped from V and 1 base from J, the junction kept 10 bases outside the gene matches. Germline CDR1 reads ENHRY; CDR2 reads SYGVKD. CDR3 loop: CAISVPTTSGLSYNEQFF. DNA for the CDR3: TGTGCCATCAGTGTCCCTACGACTAGCGGGCTTTCCTACAATGAGCAGTTCTTC.

The chain employs TRBV7-9 and TRBJ1-4, with 9 bases aligning to TRBD1. The CDR3 has 15 residues. Germline V gives CDR1 SEHNR, CDR2 FQNEAQ (reference sequence). V shed 5 bases and J 7 bases; nucleotides not matched to a gene: 8. CDR3 region: CASSRTGGLGEKLFF. CDR3 sequence (DNA): TGTGCCAGCAGCAGAACAGGGGGCCTGGGTGAAAAACTGTTTTTT. The variable domain in full, completed from reference TRBV7-9 and TRBJ1-4, reads DTGVSQNPRHKITKRGQNVTFRCDPISEHNRLYWYRQTLGQGPEFLTYFQNEAQLEKSRLLSDRFSAERPKGSFSTLEIQRTEQGDSAMYLCASSRTGGLGEKLFFGSGTQLSVL.

V and J are TRBV12-3 or TRBV12-4 and TRBJ1-1; TRBD1 matches 7 bases. The V segment lost 4 bases and the J segment 8 bases; nucleotides outside the gene matches: 7. The CDR3 contains 13 residues. The CDR3 region is CASSSRQGPEAFF. CDR3 DNA sequence: TGTGCCAGCAGTTCCCGACAGGGCCCCGAAGCTTTCTTT.

The rearrangement joins TRBV4-2 to TRBJ2-1, with TRBD2 matching over 8 bases. The CDR3 runs to 16 residues. The V and J ends lost 3 bases and 0 bases, in that order; junction bases with no gene match: 4. Germline V CDR1 and CDR2: LGHNA, YNFKEQ. The DNA of the CDR3 is TGTGCCAGCAGCCACCTCGGGACTAGCTCCTACAATGAGCAGTTCTTC. This gives the protein CASSHLGTSSYNEQFF.

The chain recombines TRBV5-4 with TRBJ2-7; D ambiguous. Germline lookup yields CDR1 SGHNT and CDR2 YYREEE (reference sequence). The CDR3 runs 11 residues. Trimming took 5 bases from V and 2 from J, leaving 5 bases between them. The CDR3 bases are TGTGCCAGCAGTAACACCTACGAGCAGTACTTC. It encodes CASSNTYEQYF.

This clone was detected a few times. The CDR3 sequence: CASSYSAGGITDEQFF. The CDR3 nucleotides read TGTGCCAGCAGTTACTCAGCGGGAGGGATCACCGATGAGCAGTTCTTC. The chain couples TRBV6-2 or TRBV6-3 to TRBJ2-1; 10 bases are a match to TRBD2. Germline V lookup: CDR1 MNHEY, CDR2 SVGEGT. V dropped 0 bases and J dropped 8; count of bases not matched to a gene: 7. CDR3 length: 16 amino acids.

The genes are TRBV6-5 and TRBJ2-3; possible D gene TRBD1, 5 bases. Per germline, CDR1 MNHEY and CDR2 SVGAGI. This CDR3 comprises 16 residues. Trimming cost V 0 bases and J 5 bases, with 15 bases left between them. CDR3 sequence: CASSYSSAGYLDTQYF. In nucleotides, the CDR3 is TGTGCCAGCAGTTACTCCAGTGCAGGGTATTTAGATACGCAGTATTTT.

The V gene is TRBV5-1, the J gene TRBJ2-3; 7 bases map to TRBD1. The junction had 3 bases not matched to a gene; V was cut back by 3 bases and J by 2 bases. This CDR3 comprises 14 residues. The germline V gene encodes CDR1 SGHRS and CDR2 YFSETQ. CDR3 coding DNA: TGCGCCAGCAGCTCGGGACAGTACACAGATACGCAGTATTTT. Translation gives CASSSGQYTDTQYF. The full variable domain, in which reference TRBV5-1 and TRBJ2-3 provide the parts outside the CDR3, is KAGVTQTPRYLIKTRGQQVTLSCSPISGHRSVSWYQQTPGQGLQFLFEYFSETQRNKGNFPGRFSGRQFSNSRSEMNVSTLELGDSALYLCASSSGQYTDTQYFGPGTRLTVL.

The chain has TRBV30 and TRBJ2-7; 7 nucleotides align to TRBD2. Germline CDR1 reads GTSNPN; CDR2 reads SVGIG (reference sequence). J gave up 1 base and V 1 base, and 1 base lay outside the gene matches. The CDR3 length is 13 residues. CDR3 amino acids: CAWSGAGSYEQYF. DNA of the CDR3: TGTGCCTGGAGTGGAGCGGGGTCCTACGAGCAGTACTTC.